This TCR beta chain was sequenced for a study of cytomegalovirus exposure and HLA in healthy donors. Study-level results: TCR beta sequences numbering about 17,000 were associated with HLA alleles at 0.05 false discovery rate in a later analysis. The presence/absence work took it that sequencing depth was about the same across donors.

The ends lost 6 bases at V and 1 base at J; junction bases unmatched: 3. CDR3 length equals 13 residues. Germline CDR1 is SQVTM and CDR2 is ANQGSEA. Remarks on this clone: Its antigen is undetermined.

A multiplex PCR was run with 60 Vbeta primers and 13 Jbeta primers. Profiled with immunoSEQ multiplex PCR; TCRdb holds only in-frame clones, not every one. Of around 200,000 clones listed, approximately 82% are singletons. The chain joins TRBV29-1 to TRBJ1-1, with 9 bases that match TRBD1. This clonotype was sampled from a girl aged 2 to 10 in good health and CMV-seropositive. The sequenced material came from PBMCs. CDR3 residues: CSVRQGGNTEAFF. The CDR3 DNA reads TGCAGCGTCCGACAGGGGGGGAACACTGAAGCTTTCTTT.